Shown below are 18 T cell receptor beta chains from a single sample sequenced in a study of T cell responses to AZD1222 COVID-19 vaccine. Assay used: immunoSEQ multiplex PCR; TCRdb lists only in-frame clones, some missing. The sample lists 100,000 to 120,000 clones, 88% seen once, with 1.5% to 2% in the top ten. The specimen comprised peripheral blood, sampled on day 0 of AZD1222 vaccination. Every receptor here comes from an adult in good health.

The CDR3 DNA reads TGTGCCAGCAGCTTAGTTCCTAGCGGAACCTACGAGCAGTACTTC. Residues: CASSLVPSGTYEQYF. V usage is TRBV11-2 and J usage is TRBJ2-7, with 7 bases that match TRBD2. The germline V gene encodes CDR1 SGHAT and CDR2 FQNNGV. The CDR3 runs 15 residues. The V segment lost 1 base and the J segment 2 bases; nucleotides outside the gene matches: 5.

This chain connects TRBV3-1 (or the pseudogene TRBV3-2) to TRBJ2-6; D is undetermined. The germline gives CDR1 LGHDT, CDR2 YNNKEL (reference sequence). There are 16 residues in the CDR3. Trimming removed 8 bases from V and 0 bases from J, with 14 bases in between. The CDR3 DNA is TGTGCCAGCGGCTTGACGCTTACCTCTGGGGCCAACGTCCTGACTTTC. This gives the protein CASGLTLTSGANVLTF.

This rearrangement joins TRBV28 to TRBJ1-2; 8 nucleotides match TRBD1. The CDR3 is 15 residues long. The germline gives CDR1 MDHEN, CDR2 SYDVKM. V shed 7 bases and J 0 bases; nucleotides not matched to a gene: 7. CDR3: CASTQQGGANYGYTF. The CDR3 DNA reads as TGTGCCAGCACCCAACAGGGGGGAGCTAACTATGGCTACACCTTC.

The chain employs TRBV28 and TRBJ2-2; TRBD1 matches at 7 bases. The CDR3 runs 16 residues. J lost 1 base, V lost 8 bases, and 10 bases had no gene match. Germline V gives CDR1 MDHEN, CDR2 SYDVKM. CDR3 nucleotides: TGTGCCAGCCGGGACAGCACCCGAGGGAACACCGGGGAGCTGTTTTTT. Translated: CASRDSTRGNTGELFF.

V is TRBV7-2 and J is TRBJ1-6; D call uncertain. The CDR3 contains 13 residues. Germline CDR1 reads SGHTA; CDR2 reads FQGNSA. V gave up 5 bases and J gave up 9 bases, with 11 bases separating them. This chain's CDR3 is CASSDGVASPLHF. As DNA, the CDR3 is TGTGCCAGCAGCGACGGCGTGGCTTCACCCCTCCACTTT.

V gene TRBV12-3 or TRBV12-4 combines with J gene TRBJ2-7; no clear D. The V end lost 5 bases, the J end lost 6 bases, and 11 bases lay between the germline ends. CDR3 length: 12 residues. DNA of the CDR3: TGTGCCAGCAGTCTCTCCCGCTCCGAGCAGTACTTC. Amino acids: CASSLSRSEQYF.

V gene TRBV4-1 combines with J gene TRBJ1-1; maybe TRBD1 (6 bases). CDR1 is MGHRA and CDR2 is YSYEKL in the germline V gene. V lost 1 base to trimming and J lost 1 base, with 13 bases between them. CDR3 length: 16 amino acids. CDR3 in amino acids: CASSQVDAGANTEAFF. In DNA form, the CDR3 reads TGCGCCAGCAGCCAAGTCGATGCGGGGGCGAACACTGAAGCTTTCTTT.

This clone was seen a few times. Germline is not matched at one junction end, which may reflect a read error. The V gene is TRBV27, the J gene TRBJ1-2; the D gene is possibly TRBD1 (5 bases). Germline lookup yields CDR1 MNHEY and CDR2 SMNVEV (reference sequence). This CDR3 is 11 amino acids long. The CDR3 coding sequence is TGTGCCAGCAGGAATCCGGGACGTACATATTTC. Translating gives CASRNPGRTYF.

This rearrangement joins TRBV19 to TRBJ1-2; no definite D call. This CDR3 is built from 13 residues. The V end was cut by 3 bases, the J end by 6 bases, with 11 bases between. CDR1 and CDR2 from the germline V gene are LNHDA and SQIVND (reference sequence). CDR3 loop: CASSMDPWDGYTF. The CDR3 DNA is TGTGCCAGTAGTATGGACCCCTGGGATGGCTACACCTTC.

Here the CDR3 reads CASSAGILNQPQHF. CDR3 nucleotides: TGTGCCAGCAGCGCCGGGATCCTCAATCAGCCCCAGCATTTT. V gene TRBV9 combines with J gene TRBJ1-5; no firm D call. The CDR3 contains 14 residues. Germline V lookup: CDR1 SGDLS, CDR2 YYNGEE. V lost 3 bases, J lost 3 bases, and 10 bases lay in between.

This clone has more than one count but fewer than ten. The chain recombines TRBV6-2 or TRBV6-3 with TRBJ1-2; no reliable D call. Trimming removed 0 bases at V and 9 bases at J, with 8 bases between. The CDR3 is made up of 12 amino acids. Germline V gene sequence: CDR1 MNHEY, CDR2 SVGEGT. The CDR3 nucleotides are TGTGCCAGCAGTTACTCCCGCCGCAGCTACACCTTC. It yields the protein CASSYSRRSYTF.

The chain combines TRBV6-5 with TRBJ2-7, with D hard to call. CDR1 and CDR2 from the germline V gene are MNHEY and SVGAGI. Trimming removed 7 bases at V and 2 bases at J, with 15 bases between. The length of the CDR3 is 14 residues. The DNA of the CDR3 is TGTGCCAGCAAGGTGCAGACTGCCACCTACGAGCAGTACTTC. Its protein is CASKVQTATYEQYF.

This clone was seen only once. The genes are TRBV7-8 and TRBJ2-7; 8 bases fit TRBD2. CDR1 is SGHVS, CDR2 FQNEAQ, per germline. V was pared by 4 bases and J by 4 bases, with 9 bases of the junction left unmatched. The CDR3 covers 15 residues. The CDR3 reads CASSSARGGSYEQYF. CDR3 DNA sequence: TGTGCCAGCAGCTCGGCCCGGGGGGGGTCGTACGAGCAGTACTTC. Variable domain in full (rest from reference TRBV7-8 and TRBJ2-7): GAGVSQSPRYKVAKRGQDVALRCDPISGHVSLFWYQQALGQGPEFLTYFQNEAQLDKSGLPSDRFFAERPEGSVSTLKIQRTQQEDSAVYLCASSSARGGSYEQYFGPGTRLTVT.

V gene TRBV29-1 combines with J gene TRBJ1-1; D uncertain. The CDR3 sequence is 13 residues long. Per germline, CDR1 SQVTM and CDR2 ANQGSEA. V was shortened by 3 bases and J by 2 bases, with 10 bases between the two germline ends. CDR3 sequence (DNA): TGCAGCGTTGACAACCGGGGTAACACTGAAGCTTTCTTT. It is translated as CSVDNRGNTEAFF.

V usage is TRBV10-3 and J usage is TRBJ1-3; 7 nucleotides line up with TRBD1. The CDR3 runs to 14 residues. Germline CDR1 and CDR2: ENHRY and SYGVKD. V was clipped by 6 bases and J by 4 bases; unmatched bases: 6. The DNA of the CDR3 is TGTGCCATCAGCTGGACAGGAGGAGGAAACACCATATATTTT. Translating it yields CAISWTGGGNTIYF.

The V and J genes are TRBV19 and TRBJ1-1, with 9 bases matching TRBD1. The trim removed 1 base at V and 5 bases at J, leaving 5 bases unmatched. Germline V gene data show CDR1 as LNHDA and CDR2 as SQIVND (reference sequence). The length of the CDR3 is 15 residues. The CDR3 DNA follows: TGTGCCAGTAGTATAGGGAAACAGGGGGCAACTGAAGCTTTCTTT. Residues: CASSIGKQGATEAFF.

The chain carries TRBV10-3 and TRBJ1-1; D perhaps matches TRBD1 (6 bases). The CDR3 has 20 amino acids. The V and J ends lost 8 bases and 7 bases respectively, with 38 bases between them. The germline CDR1 and CDR2 sequences are ENHRY and SYGVKD. This chain's CDR3 is CAISGQRGRSTDHNTDEAFF. CDR3 nucleotides: TGTGCCATCTCAGGACAGAGGGGCCGTTCCACGGACCATAACACAGATGAAGCTTTCTTT.

This clone occurred a few times. CDR3 loop: CASSKDSRNEQFF. CDR3 nucleotide sequence: TGTGCCAGCAGTAAGGACTCCAGGAATGAGCAGTTCTTC. This chain joins TRBV6-5 and TRBJ2-1; D possibly corresponds to TRBD2 (5 bases). V gave up 5 bases and J gave up 7 bases, with 12 bases separating them. Germline loops: CDR1 MNHEY, CDR2 SVGAGI. This CDR3 comprises 13 residues.